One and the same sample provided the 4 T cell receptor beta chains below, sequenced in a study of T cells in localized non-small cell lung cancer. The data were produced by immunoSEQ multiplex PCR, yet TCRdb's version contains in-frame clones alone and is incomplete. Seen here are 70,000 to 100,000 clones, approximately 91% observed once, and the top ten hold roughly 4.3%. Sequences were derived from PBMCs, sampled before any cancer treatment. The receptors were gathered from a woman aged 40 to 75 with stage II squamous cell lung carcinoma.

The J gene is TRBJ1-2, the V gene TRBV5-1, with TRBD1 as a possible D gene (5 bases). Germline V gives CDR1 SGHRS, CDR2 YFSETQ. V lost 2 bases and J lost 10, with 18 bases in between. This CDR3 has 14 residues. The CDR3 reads CASSFNRGREAYTF. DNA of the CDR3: TGCGCCAGCAGCTTCAACCGGGGCCGAGAAGCCTACACCTTC. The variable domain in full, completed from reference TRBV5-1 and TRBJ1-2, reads KAGVTQTPRYLIKTRGQQVTLSCSPISGHRSVSWYQQTPGQGLQFLFEYFSETQRNKGNFPGRFSGRQFSNSRSEMNVSTLELGDSALYLCASSFNRGREAYTFGSGTRLTVV.

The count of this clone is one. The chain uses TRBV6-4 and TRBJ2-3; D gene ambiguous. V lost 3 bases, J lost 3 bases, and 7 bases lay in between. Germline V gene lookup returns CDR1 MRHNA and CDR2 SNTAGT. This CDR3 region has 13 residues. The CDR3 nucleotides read TGTGCCAGCAGTGAGTCGATGACAGATACGCAGTATTTT. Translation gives CASSESMTDTQYF.

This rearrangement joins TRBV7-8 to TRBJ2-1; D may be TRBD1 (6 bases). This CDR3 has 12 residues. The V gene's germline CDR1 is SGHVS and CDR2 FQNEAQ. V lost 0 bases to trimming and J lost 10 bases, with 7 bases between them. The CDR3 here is CASSLAQGEQFF. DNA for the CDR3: TGTGCCAGCAGCTTAGCACAGGGAGAGCAGTTCTTC.

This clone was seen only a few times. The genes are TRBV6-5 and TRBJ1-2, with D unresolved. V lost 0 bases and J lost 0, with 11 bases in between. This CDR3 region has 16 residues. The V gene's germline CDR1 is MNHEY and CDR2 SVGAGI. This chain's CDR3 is CASSYSFRPANYGYTF. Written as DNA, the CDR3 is TGTGCCAGCAGTTACTCGTTCAGGCCAGCTAACTATGGCTACACCTTC.